The 32 T cell receptor beta chains below come from one sample, sequenced in a study of spatial heterogeneity in lung cancer. Time point given: blood at routine non-recurrence follow-up after resection. The sequenced material consisted of unsorted whole RNA from tumor, nontumor lung or frozen PBMC. TCRdb used MiXCR to reprocess the 5' RACE reads, holding one entry per CDR3 protein. The sample yields approximately 56,000 distinct CDR3 sequences, 7.4% seen once. Here the sequenced sample was PBMCs, taken at follow-up. These receptors all stem from a female donor with early-stage non-small cell lung cancer.

This clonotype has ten or more counts. The V and J genes are TRBV6-2 or TRBV6-3 and TRBJ2-2, with D tentatively TRBD1 or TRBD2 (5 bases each). The V end lost 7 bases, the J end lost 6 bases, and 15 bases lay between the germline ends. Germline V gene lookup returns CDR1 MNHEY and CDR2 SVGEGT. The CDR3 spans 14 residues. The CDR3 here is CASKGLGGPGELFF. CDR3 DNA sequence: TGTGCCAGCAAGGGGCTAGGCGGGCCCGGGGAGCTGTTTTTT.

In this sample, this clonotype turned up many times. J is TRBJ2-1 and V is TRBV18, with 8 bases identical to TRBD1. Trimming took 3 bases from V and 2 from J; bases not matched to a gene: 3. There are 15 residues in the CDR3. Germline V CDR1 and CDR2: KGHSH, LQKENI. For the CDR3, the DNA is TGTGCCAGCTCACCGTCACAGGGGGCCTACAATGAGCAGTTCTTC. As protein: CASSPSQGAYNEQFF.

This clonotype has ten or more counts. This sequence joins TRBV7-3 and TRBJ2-1; D not certain. Trimming removed 1 base from V and 10 bases from J, with 17 bases in between. Looked up from germline, CDR1 is SGHTA and CDR2 is FQGTGA. The CDR3 extends over 15 amino acids. CDR3 nucleotide sequence: TGTGCCAGCAGCTTAAACCTTCAGACCGGCGCGGAGCAGTTCTTC. Translating gives CASSLNLQTGAEQFF. The full variable domain, rest sourced from reference TRBV7-3 and TRBJ2-1, is GAGVSQTPSNKVTEKGKYVELRCDPISGHTALYWYRQSLGQGPEFLIYFQGTGAADDSGLPNDRFFAVRPEGSVSTLKIQRTERGDSAVYLCASSLNLQTGAEQFFGPGTRLTVL.

This clonotype was found many times. V and J are TRBV7-2 and TRBJ2-5; 9 nucleotides match TRBD2. Per the germline V gene, CDR1 is SGHTA and CDR2 is FQGNSA. The CDR3 is made up of 15 amino acids. Germline trimming cut 6 bases from V and 0 bases from J; bases unmatched to any gene: 5. CDR3 sequence reads: CASSFGLAHQETQYF. The DNA for the CDR3 is TGTGCCAGCAGTTTTGGACTAGCGCACCAAGAGACCCAGTACTTC.

This clonotype was seen ten or more times. The chain uses TRBV5-6 and TRBJ2-5; D might be TRBD1 or TRBD2, each matching 5 bases. Trimming pared 4 bases from V and 4 bases from J, leaving 17 bases between. This CDR3 has 15 residues. Germline CDR1 is SGHDT and CDR2 is YYEEEE. The DNA of the CDR3 is TGTGCCAGCAGCAACGGGGCTTCCGGGACAGAGACCCAGTACTTC. It translates to CASSNGASGTETQYF.

This clonotype was detected ten times or more. The chain combines TRBV7-9 with TRBJ2-7; the match to TRBD1 covers 9 bases. Germline CDR1 and CDR2: SEHNR and FQNEAQ (reference sequence). V dropped 3 bases and J dropped 5; count of bases not matched to a gene: 5. The CDR3 has 14 amino acids. In DNA form, the CDR3 reads TGTGCCAGCAGCTTGGGACAGGGTTGGGACGAGCAGTACTTC. It is translated as CASSLGQGWDEQYF.

This chain joins TRBV6-6 and TRBJ1-1; weak D call: TRBD1 (5 bases). Trimming stripped 5 bases from V and 0 bases from J, with 10 bases between. The length of the CDR3 is 14 residues. Germline V CDR1 and CDR2: MNHNY, SVGAGI (reference sequence). CDR3 coding DNA: TGTGCCAGCAGTAAACAGGTCCTGAACACTGAAGCTTTCTTT. Translating it yields CASSKQVLNTEAFF.

This clonotype was seen at least ten times. The DNA of the CDR3 is TGCAGCGTTGCAGGGGGCGAAGGGGATGGCTACACCTTC. Translation gives CSVAGGEGDGYTF. This sequence joins TRBV29-1 and TRBJ1-2, with 8 bases fitting TRBD1. Looked up from germline, CDR1 is SQVTM and CDR2 is ANQGSEA. The CDR3 consists of 13 residues. With 4 bases clipped from V and 6 bases from J, the junction kept 7 bases outside the gene matches.

There are many counts of this clonotype. The chain is built from TRBV28 and TRBJ2-1, with 7 bases fitting TRBD1. The CDR3 sequence is 14 residues long. CDR1 MDHEN and CDR2 SYDVKM come from the germline V gene. V lost 6 bases and J lost 8; bases outside the gene matches: 10. The CDR3 loop is CASRTGSWQYEQFF. The CDR3 DNA is TGTGCCAGCAGGACAGGGAGTTGGCAATATGAGCAGTTCTTC.

The rearrangement joins TRBV4-3 to TRBJ2-2, with 7 bases lining up with TRBD2. The germline CDR1 and CDR2 sequences are LGHNA and YSLEER. J was trimmed by 4 bases and V by 3 bases; bases with no gene match: 8. There are 16 residues in the CDR3. The CDR3 DNA reads TGCGCCAGCAGCCATAGGACTAGTCAGAGCACCGGGGAGCTGTTTTTT. This sequence encodes CASSHRTSQSTGELFF.

This clonotype was recorded many times. The rearrangement links TRBV25-1 to TRBJ2-7; D remains unclear. Deletions cut 7 bases from V and 2 bases from J, with 12 bases between. The CDR3 sequence is 13 residues long. Germline values: CDR1 MGHDK, CDR2 SYGVNS. In nucleotides, the CDR3 is TGTGCCAGCACTAAGGAGAGCCCCTACGAGCAGTACTTC. Translation gives CASTKESPYEQYF.

This clonotype was seen only a few times. The chain joins TRBV20-1 to TRBJ1-1, with D possibly TRBD1 on 5 matching bases. Germline V gives CDR1 DFQATT, CDR2 SNEGSKA (reference sequence). Trimming shortened V by 0 bases and J by 0 bases, and 5 bases separated the two germline ends. The CDR3 sequence is 13 residues long. CDR3 sequence: CSAREDMNTEAFF. The DNA for the CDR3 is TGCAGTGCTAGAGAGGACATGAACACTGAAGCTTTCTTT.

This clonotype was detected many times. J is TRBJ2-2 and V is TRBV10-3, with 10 bases matching TRBD2. The CDR3 extends over 15 amino acids. Trimming took 5 bases from V and 8 from J; bases not matched to a gene: 8. Germline values: CDR1 ENHRY, CDR2 SYGVKD. The CDR3 DNA follows: TGTGCCATCAGTTCTAGCGGGGGTCATGGTGGGGAGCTGTTTTTT. Translating gives CAISSSGGHGGELFF.

This clonotype was counted at least ten times. This chain's CDR3 is CASSGTGQETQYF. The CDR3, as DNA: TGTGCCAGCAGCGGGACTGGACAAGAGACCCAGTACTTC. The V call is TRBV2, the J call TRBJ2-5; possible D gene TRBD2, 6 bases. The CDR3 totals 13 residues. Per germline, CDR1 SNHLY and CDR2 FYNNEI. V was clipped by 6 bases and J by 2 bases, with 10 bases between them.

This clonotype occurred many times. The chain uses TRBV5-1 and TRBJ2-3; D is unresolved. Germline V CDR1 and CDR2: SGHRS, YFSETQ. V lost 2 bases to trimming and J lost 4 bases, with 8 bases between them. The CDR3 consists of 13 residues. The CDR3 region is CASSFTIADTQYF. CDR3 DNA: TGCGCCAGCAGCTTTACAATCGCAGATACGCAGTATTTT. Looking up the rest from reference TRBV5-1 and TRBJ2-3 gives the full variable domain: KAGVTQTPRYLIKTRGQQVTLSCSPISGHRSVSWYQQTPGQGLQFLFEYFSETQRNKGNFPGRFSGRQFSNSRSEMNVSTLELGDSALYLCASSFTIADTQYFGPGTRLTVL.

This clonotype was seen ten or more times. The chain employs TRBV28 and TRBJ1-2; weak D call: TRBD1 (6 bases). In germline, CDR1 is MDHEN, CDR2 SYDVKM. CDR3 length: 14 amino acids. The V gene lost 6 bases and the J gene lost 3 bases, with 14 bases spanning the gap. CDR3 DNA: TGTGCCAGCAGCCTACAGGGACCATACTATGGCTACACCTTC. Translating it yields CASSLQGPYYGYTF.

This chain joins TRBV7-6 and TRBJ2-6; D is undetermined. The V end was cut by 2 bases, the J end by 0 bases, with 2 bases between. The CDR3 runs 14 residues. Germline CDR1 SGHVS, CDR2 FNYEAQ. The DNA for the CDR3 is TGTGCCAGCAGCTTAAGCTCTGGGGCCAACGTCCTGACTTTC. Protein: CASSLSSGANVLTF.

This clonotype was observed at least ten times. V usage is TRBV7-2 and J usage is TRBJ2-7; 9 bases agree with TRBD2. The CDR3 has 15 amino acids. V shed 2 bases and J 4 bases; nucleotides not matched to a gene: 6. Germline loops: CDR1 SGHTA, CDR2 FQGNSA. CDR3 residues: CASSLRSGGMYEQYF. The CDR3 DNA reads TGTGCCAGCAGCTTAAGGAGCGGGGGGATGTACGAGCAGTACTTC.

In its sample, this clonotype was seen many times. The chain has TRBV4-1 and TRBJ2-7; 8 positions agree with TRBD2. Germline V gene data show CDR1 as MGHRA and CDR2 as YSYEKL. Trimming at V came to 4 bases and at J to 6 bases, leaving 14 bases not matched to a gene. The CDR3 consists of 16 residues. The CDR3 DNA sequence: TGCGCCAGCAGCCCCCGGGGGGGACCCCCACCCGGCGAGCAGTACTTC. Translation: CASSPRGGPPPGEQYF.

This clonotype was picked up many times. The V gene is TRBV6-5, the J gene TRBJ1-2; D is undetermined. V was shortened by 2 bases and J by 4 bases, with 8 bases between the two germline ends. The CDR3 is 13 residues long. Per germline, CDR1 MNHEY and CDR2 SVGAGI. The CDR3 loop is CASSYPGGYGYTF. CDR3 coding DNA: TGTGCCAGCAGTTACCCAGGTGGCTATGGCTACACCTTC.

This chain links TRBV14 with TRBJ1-1, with D perhaps matching TRBD1 (5 bases). V was clipped by 4 bases and J by 4 bases, with 10 bases between them. Germline V gene data show CDR1 as SGHDN and CDR2 as FVKESK. The CDR3 covers 13 residues. CDR3 sequence: CASSRGVITEAFF. Written as DNA, the CDR3 is TGTGCCAGCAGCCGAGGGGTAATCACTGAAGCTTTCTTT.

This clonotype was recorded many times. The V call is TRBV29-1, the J call TRBJ2-7; D gene unclear. The V end lost 6 bases, the J end lost 3 bases, and 15 bases lay between the germline ends. The CDR3 runs to 13 residues. Germline assignment: CDR1 SQVTM and CDR2 ANQGSEA. DNA of the CDR3: TGCAGCGTCGTTTACGGAGATAACTACGAGCAGTACTTC. This translates into CSVVYGDNYEQYF.

A few counts support this clonotype. The rearrangement joins TRBV20-1 to TRBJ2-3; D is possibly TRBD1 or TRBD2 (5 bases each). Germline V gene data show CDR1 as DFQATT and CDR2 as SNEGSKA (reference sequence). V lost 6 bases and J lost 0, with 13 bases in between. CDR3 length: 14 residues. This chain's CDR3 is CSATGTQSTDTQYF. DNA for the CDR3: TGCAGTGCAACCGGGACCCAAAGCACAGATACGCAGTATTTT.

This sequence joins TRBV5-1 and TRBJ1-4, with D maybe TRBD1 (6 bases). The CDR3 contains 15 residues. Germline V gene lookup returns CDR1 SGHRS and CDR2 YFSETQ. Trimming stripped 4 bases from V and 0 bases from J, with 10 bases between. CDR3 in amino acids: CASSIRQATNEKLFF. The CDR3 DNA follows: TGCGCCAGCAGCATCAGACAGGCAACTAATGAAAAACTGTTTTTT. Filled out from reference TRBV5-1 and TRBJ1-4, the complete variable domain reads KAGVTQTPRYLIKTRGQQVTLSCSPISGHRSVSWYQQTPGQGLQFLFEYFSETQRNKGNFPGRFSGRQFSNSRSEMNVSTLELGDSALYLCASSIRQATNEKLFFGSGTQLSVL.

This clonotype was counted once. One end of the junction is discordant with germline, which a read error may explain. The J gene is TRBJ1-6, the V gene TRBV3-1, with TRBD1 as a possible D gene (6 bases). The CDR3 has 18 residues. Per germline, CDR1 LGHDT and CDR2 YNNKEL (reference sequence). The DNA for the CDR3 is TGTGCCAGCAGCACAAGTCACAGGGAGGGAACCTATTATTCACCCCTCCACTTT. It specifies CASSTSHREGTYYSPLHF.

The chain is built from TRBV28 and TRBJ2-7; D tentatively reads TRBD1 or TRBD2 (5 bases each). The V gene lost 11 bases and the J gene lost 1 base, with 18 bases spanning the gap. The V gene's germline CDR1 is MDHEN and CDR2 SYDVKM. The CDR3 consists of 14 residues. This CDR3 reads CAALDRGRSYEQYF. CDR3 DNA sequence: TGTGCCGCCCTAGATAGGGGACGGTCCTACGAGCAGTACTTC.

With regard to this clonotype: Its ends do not fully match the called genes, so a read error is possible. The genes are TRBV6-5 and TRBJ2-6; D may match TRBD1 or TRBD2 (7 bases each). The CDR3 loop spans 16 amino acids. Germline-derived CDR1 and CDR2 are MNHEY and SVGAGI. The CDR3, as DNA: TGTGCTAGCAGGCCAGGGGGAGGGTCTGGGGCCAACGTCCTGACTTTC. It yields the protein CASRPGGGSGANVLTF.

The gene calls are TRBV19 and TRBJ1-5; 7 bases are shared with TRBD1. V was clipped by 9 bases and J by 0 bases; unmatched bases: 11. Germline-derived CDR1 and CDR2 are LNHDA and SQIVND (reference sequence). This CDR3 has 16 amino acids. CDR3 region: CASLDRIKYSNQPQHF. CDR3 DNA sequence: TGTGCCAGCCTGGACAGGATCAAATATAGCAATCAGCCCCAGCATTTT.

This clonotype has a count of ten or more. The V gene is TRBV6-6, the J gene TRBJ2-1; D is perhaps TRBD2 (5 bases). Germline V CDR1 and CDR2: MNHNY, SVGAGI (reference sequence). This CDR3 comprises 15 residues. Trimming removed 0 bases from V and 0 bases from J, with 6 bases in between. The CDR3 DNA is TGTGCCAGCAGTTACTCTGGGAGCTCCTACAATGAGCAGTTCTTC. This encodes CASSYSGSSYNEQFF.

Concerning this clonotype itself: Given a much more abundant clone one base away, this may be a read error. The gene calls are TRBV4-1 and TRBJ2-6; tentatively, D is TRBD1 or TRBD2 (5 bases each). Germline CDR1 and CDR2: MGHRA and YSYEKL. This CDR3 contains 14 residues. As DNA, the CDR3 is TGCGCCAGCAGCGTTTCTCTGGGGACCAACGTCCTGGCTTTC. This gives the protein CASSVSLGTNVLAF.

This clonotype has at least ten counts. V is TRBV29-1 and J is TRBJ2-3; 8 bases agree with TRBD2. Germline CDR1 and CDR2: SQVTM and ANQGSEA. After removal of 7 bases from V and 1 base from J, the junction contained 10 bases not matched to a gene. The CDR3 totals 15 residues. The CDR3 DNA reads as TGCAGCGCCGGCCCGCTAGCGGGCGGCACAGATACGCAGTATTTT. Its translation: CSAGPLAGGTDTQYF.

J is TRBJ2-2 and V is TRBV19; TRBD1 matches at 8 bases. V lost 1 base and J lost 4; bases outside the gene matches: 2. The CDR3 totals 15 residues. Germline V CDR1 and CDR2: LNHDA, SQIVND (reference sequence). CDR3: CASSIGTGSTGELFF. CDR3 DNA: TGTGCCAGTAGTATAGGGACAGGGAGCACCGGGGAGCTGTTTTTT.